The 3 T cell receptor beta chains reported below all come from one sample, sequenced in a study of PD-L1 blockade in urothelial cancer. The time point is: pretreatment peripheral blood. The method was immunoSEQ multiplex PCR; TCRdb's version includes in-frame clones alone and lacks a portion of them. The table has about 81,000 clones, 85% seen once; the top ten hold roughly 6.6%. The sequenced sample was PBMCs, obtained around atezolizumab (anti-PD-L1) treatment. These receptor sequences come from a man between 40 and 49 years old with urothelial cancer.

The gene calls are TRBV2 and TRBJ2-7; D may be TRBD2 (6 bases). Trimming pared 3 bases from V and 5 bases from J, leaving 14 bases between. CDR3 length equals 14 residues. Germline V lookup: CDR1 SNHLY, CDR2 FYNNEI. The CDR3 DNA sequence: TGTGCCAGCAGTGATTCGGGGACTCGGGACGAGCAGTACTTC. Translation gives CASSDSGTRDEQYF.

This chain links TRBV9 with TRBJ2-1, with 7 bases matching TRBD2. J gave up 5 bases and V 0 bases, and 5 bases lay outside the gene matches. CDR3 length: 15 residues. Germline loops: CDR1 SGDLS, CDR2 YYNGEE. The CDR3 is CASSVDGDYDNEQFF. The CDR3, as DNA: TGTGCCAGCAGCGTAGACGGGGACTACGACAATGAGCAGTTCTTC.

The chain carries TRBV4-3 and TRBJ2-3; 9 nucleotides match TRBD2. The germline V gene has CDR1 LGHNA and CDR2 YSLEER. The junction had 6 bases not matched to a gene; V was cut back by 4 bases and J by 4 bases. The CDR3 is 15 residues long. CDR3 in DNA: TGCGCCAGCAGCCTAGCGGGGGTAGGGGCAGATACGCAGTATTTT. Protein product: CASSLAGVGADTQYF.